This T cell receptor (beta chain) was captured in a study of shared clonotypes between healthy human individuals. Study results and limitations: Clonotype sharing among donors was thought likely to change with sequencing depth. Naive CD4 clonotypes were shared across several donors at 4.5% to 6%.

For this clone: What it recognizes is unknown. In the same sample, other DNA sequences code for this CDR3.

Clones were sequenced by immunoSEQ multiplex PCR, and TCRdb holds only the in-frame ones, with some missing. The table shows some 2,500,000 clones, with 85% to 95% occurring only once. Germline CDR1 SGHTA, CDR2 FQGTGA. The J segment lost 5 bases and the V segment lost 4 bases, leaving 2 bases of the junction unmatched. The CDR3 is 13 residues long. Division of CD4+ cells produced a CD45RA+ naive subset and a CD45RA-negative memory subset. V is TRBV7-3 and J is TRBJ1-2, with TRBD1 matching 9 bases. The sequence derives from a man between 18 and 35 years old in good health. Some clones in this sample may be carry-over from other donors' samples. Sequencing used naive CD4+ T cells from PBMCs. Regarding subset: CD45RA+ positively selected. DNA for the CDR3: TGTGCCAGCAGCTCCGGACAGGGGTATGGCTACACCTTC. Its protein is CASSSGQGYGYTF.